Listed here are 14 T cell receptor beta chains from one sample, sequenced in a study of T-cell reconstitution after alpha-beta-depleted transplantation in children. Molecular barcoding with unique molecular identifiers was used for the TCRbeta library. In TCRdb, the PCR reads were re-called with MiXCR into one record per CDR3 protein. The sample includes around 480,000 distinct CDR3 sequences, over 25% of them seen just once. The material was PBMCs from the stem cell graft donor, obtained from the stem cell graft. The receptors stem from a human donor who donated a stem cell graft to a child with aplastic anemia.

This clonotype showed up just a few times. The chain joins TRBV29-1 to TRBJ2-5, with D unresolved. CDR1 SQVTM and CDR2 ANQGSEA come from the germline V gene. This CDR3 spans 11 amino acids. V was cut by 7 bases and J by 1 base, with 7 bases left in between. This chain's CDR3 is CSGAIQETQYF. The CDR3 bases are TGCAGCGGGGCGATCCAAGAGACCCAGTACTTC.

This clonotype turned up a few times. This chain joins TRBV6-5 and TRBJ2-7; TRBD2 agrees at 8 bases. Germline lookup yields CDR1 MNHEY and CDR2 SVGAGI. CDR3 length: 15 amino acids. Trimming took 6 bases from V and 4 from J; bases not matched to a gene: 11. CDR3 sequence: CASSLTGLEEYEQYF. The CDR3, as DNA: TGTGCCAGCAGCTTAACGGGACTAGAGGAGTACGAGCAGTACTTC.

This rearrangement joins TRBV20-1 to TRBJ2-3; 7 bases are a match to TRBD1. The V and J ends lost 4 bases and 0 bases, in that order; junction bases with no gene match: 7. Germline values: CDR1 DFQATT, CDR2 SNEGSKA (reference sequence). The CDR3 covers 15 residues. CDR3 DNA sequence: TGCAGTGCTACGAGCGAGGGGGCGAGCACAGATACGCAGTATTTT. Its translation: CSATSEGASTDTQYF.

The CDR3 nucleotides are TGTGCCAGCGGACGACAGGGAGTCTCCACTGAAGCTTTCTTT. Its protein is CASGRQGVSTEAFF. The chain combines TRBV7-9 with TRBJ1-1; the match to TRBD1 covers 7 bases. This CDR3 comprises 14 residues. Trimming took 8 bases from V and 4 from J; bases not matched to a gene: 10. CDR1 is SEHNR and CDR2 is FQNEAQ in the germline V gene (reference sequence).

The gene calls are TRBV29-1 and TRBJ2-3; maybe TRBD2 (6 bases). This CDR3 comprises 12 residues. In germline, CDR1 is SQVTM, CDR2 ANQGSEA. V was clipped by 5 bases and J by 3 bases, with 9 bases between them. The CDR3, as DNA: TGCAGCGTTCGGAGGGTTACAGATACGCAGTATTTT. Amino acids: CSVRRVTDTQYF.

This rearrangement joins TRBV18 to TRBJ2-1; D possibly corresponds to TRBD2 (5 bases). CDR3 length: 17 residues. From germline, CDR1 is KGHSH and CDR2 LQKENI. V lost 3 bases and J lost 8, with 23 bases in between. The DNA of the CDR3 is TGTGCCAGCTCACCCGCCCAGCCCCCAGTGAGGGTAGATGAGCAGTTCTTC. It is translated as CASSPAQPPVRVDEQFF.

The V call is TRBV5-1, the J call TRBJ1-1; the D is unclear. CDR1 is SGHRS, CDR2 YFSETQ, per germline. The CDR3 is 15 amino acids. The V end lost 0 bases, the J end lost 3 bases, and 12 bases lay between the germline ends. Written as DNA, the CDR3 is TGCGCCAGCAGCTTGGCGGGTGGAGCGGACACTGAAGCTTTCTTT. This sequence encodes CASSLAGGADTEAFF.

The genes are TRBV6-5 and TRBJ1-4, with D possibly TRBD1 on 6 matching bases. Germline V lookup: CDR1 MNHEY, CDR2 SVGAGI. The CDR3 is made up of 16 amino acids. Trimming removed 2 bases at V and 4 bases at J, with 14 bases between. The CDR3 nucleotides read TGTGCCAGCAGTTACGAAGGGCAGGGGCGTAATGAAAAACTGTTTTTT. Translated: CASSYEGQGRNEKLFF.

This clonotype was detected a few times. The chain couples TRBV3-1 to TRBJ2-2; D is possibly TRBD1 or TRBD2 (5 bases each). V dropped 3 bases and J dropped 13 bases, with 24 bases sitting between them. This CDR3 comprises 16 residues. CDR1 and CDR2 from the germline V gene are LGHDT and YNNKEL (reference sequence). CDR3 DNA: TGTGCCAGCAGCCAGGTCGGGGTTTTCCCTGACCAGGGGCTGTTTTTT. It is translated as CASSQVGVFPDQGLFF. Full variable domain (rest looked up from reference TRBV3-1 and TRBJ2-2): DTAVSQTPKYLVTQMGNDKSIKCEQNLGHDTMYWYKQDSKKFLKIMFSYNNKELIINETVPNRFSPKSPDKAHLNLHINSLELGDSAVYFCASSQVGVFPDQGLFFGEGSRLTVL.

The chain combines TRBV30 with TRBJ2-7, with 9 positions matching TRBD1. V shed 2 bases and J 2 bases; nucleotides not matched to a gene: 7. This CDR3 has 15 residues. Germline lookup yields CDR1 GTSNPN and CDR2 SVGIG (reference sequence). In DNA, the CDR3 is TGTGCCTGGAGTTCGGGACAGGGTATACCCTACGAGCAGTACTTC. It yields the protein CAWSSGQGIPYEQYF.

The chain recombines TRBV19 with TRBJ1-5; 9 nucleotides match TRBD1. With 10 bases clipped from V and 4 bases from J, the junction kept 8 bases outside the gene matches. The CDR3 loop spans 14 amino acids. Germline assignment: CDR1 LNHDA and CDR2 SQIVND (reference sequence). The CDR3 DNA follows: TGTGCCATCGCCGGGACAGGGAGTAATCAGCCCCAGCATTTT. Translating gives CAIAGTGSNQPQHF.

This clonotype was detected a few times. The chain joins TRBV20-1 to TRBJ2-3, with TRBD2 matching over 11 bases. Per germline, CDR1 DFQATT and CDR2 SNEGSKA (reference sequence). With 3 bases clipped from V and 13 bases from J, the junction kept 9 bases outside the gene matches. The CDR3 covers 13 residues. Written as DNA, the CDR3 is TGCAGTGCTAGTTGGCTAGCGGGAGGCCGGGAGTATTTT. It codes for CSASWLAGGREYF.

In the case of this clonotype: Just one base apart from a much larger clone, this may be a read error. The CDR3 nucleotides are TGCAGTGCTAGAGACGGAAATGAGCACTTCTTC. Translated, it gives CSARDGNEHFF. The chain joins TRBV20-1 to TRBJ2-1, with D unclear. The CDR3 runs to 11 residues. Germline values: CDR1 DFQATT, CDR2 SNEGSKA (reference sequence).

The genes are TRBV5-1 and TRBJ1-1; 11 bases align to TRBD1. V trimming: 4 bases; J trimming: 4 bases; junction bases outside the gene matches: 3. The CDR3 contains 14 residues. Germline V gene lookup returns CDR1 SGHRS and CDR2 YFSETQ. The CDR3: CASSGGTGGTEAFF. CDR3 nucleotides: TGCGCCAGCAGCGGTGGGACAGGGGGCACTGAAGCTTTCTTT.